This T cell receptor (beta chain) was sequenced for a study of CD8 T cells in Susac syndrome. There are 15 residues in the CDR3. Trimming stripped 4 bases from V and 2 bases from J, with 14 bases between. Germline CDR1 and CDR2: SGHNT and YYREEE (reference sequence). Sequencing of TCR beta covered CD8+ and CD4+ T cells obtained from blood. It was treatment-naive patients with stable or active relapsing-remitting disease who made up the multiple sclerosis controls. TEMRA cells were FACS-enriched, unlike CD8+ and CD4+ T cells, which were negatively isolated. RNA in amounts of about 0.5 to 1 ug was reverse transcribed with random hexamers. In TCRdb, the immunoSEQ multiplex PCR reads were re-called with MiXCR into one record per CDR3 protein. Of some 200,000 distinct CDR3 sequences listed, 90% to 95% are singletons.

Sequences were obtained from CD4+ T cells from PBMCs. The chain links TRBV5-4 to TRBJ2-3; D may correspond to TRBD1 or TRBD2 (6 bases each). The clonotype originates from a human donor with multiple sclerosis. The CDR3 region is CASSPGPGATDTQYF. The CDR3 DNA reads TGTGCCAGCAGCCCCGGGCCGGGGGCCACAGATACGCAGTATTTT.